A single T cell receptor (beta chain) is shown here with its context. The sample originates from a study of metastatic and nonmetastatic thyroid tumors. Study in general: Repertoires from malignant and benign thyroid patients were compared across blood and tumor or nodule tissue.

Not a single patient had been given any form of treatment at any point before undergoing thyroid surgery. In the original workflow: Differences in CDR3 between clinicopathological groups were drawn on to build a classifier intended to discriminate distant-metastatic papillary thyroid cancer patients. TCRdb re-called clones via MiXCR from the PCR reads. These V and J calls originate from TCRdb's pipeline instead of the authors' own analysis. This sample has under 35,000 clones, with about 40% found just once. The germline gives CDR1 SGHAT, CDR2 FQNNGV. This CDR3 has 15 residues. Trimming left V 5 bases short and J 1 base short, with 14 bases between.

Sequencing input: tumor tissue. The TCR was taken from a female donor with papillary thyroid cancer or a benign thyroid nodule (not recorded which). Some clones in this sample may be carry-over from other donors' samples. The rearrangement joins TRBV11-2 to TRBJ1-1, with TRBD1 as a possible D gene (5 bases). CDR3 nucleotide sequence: TGTGCCAGCAGCAGAACCGGGACGGCGAACACTGAAGCTTTCTTT. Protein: CASSRTGTANTEAFF.